One TCR beta chain is described in this entry. Here immunoSEQ multiplex PCR was the method, and the copy in TCRdb shows in-frame clones only, minus some. The sample records approximately 68,000 clones, about nine tenths being singletons. The entry originates in a study of OX40 agonist ivuxolimab in advanced cancers. On the study more broadly: Ivuxolimab was delivered to patients intravenously every 2 weeks at doses spanning 0.01 to 10 mg/kg.

Germline loops: CDR1 KGHSH, CDR2 LQKENI. This CDR3 contains 13 residues. After removal of 6 bases from V and 1 base from J, the junction contained 3 bases not matched to a gene. This specimen consisted of CD4+ or CD8+ T cells sorted from blood, obtained in a trial of the OX40 agonist ivuxolimab. This receptor was obtained from an adult with an advanced solid tumor such as melanoma, head and neck, liver or kidney cancer. This sequence joins TRBV18 and TRBJ2-7; 7 bases map to TRBD1. The CDR3 sequence: CASSGQESYEQYF. The CDR3 DNA sequence: TGTGCCAGCTCCGGACAGGAATCCTACGAGCAGTACTTC.